What follows are 30 T cell receptor beta chains derived from one specimen sequenced in a study of cytomegalovirus exposure and HLA in healthy donors. PCR was performed using 60 Vbeta and 13 Jbeta primers. The data were produced by immunoSEQ multiplex PCR, yet TCRdb's version contains in-frame clones alone and is incomplete. The sample has about 170,000 clones, around 62% seen once. The sequencing input was PBMCs. The receptor set was obtained from a man aged 35 to 55 in good health and CMV-seronegative.

This clone was detected only a few times. The rearrangement joins TRBV5-1 to TRBJ2-7; weak D call: TRBD2 (6 bases). Trimming stripped 3 bases from V and 2 bases from J, with 12 bases between. Germline assignment: CDR1 SGHRS and CDR2 YFSETQ. This CDR3 has 14 residues. CDR3 region: CASSSGDRTYEQYF. The CDR3 DNA reads as TGCGCCAGCAGCTCGGGAGACAGAACCTACGAGCAGTACTTC.

This clone showed up just a few times. The gene calls are TRBV9 and TRBJ1-1; TRBD1 might be the D (5 bases). V lost 0 bases, J lost 5 bases, and 17 bases lay in between. This CDR3 has 16 residues. In germline, CDR1 is SGDLS, CDR2 YYNGEE. As DNA, the CDR3 is TGTGCCAGCAGCGTAGATTCGGCAGGGAGGGTAACTGAAGCTTTCTTT. This translates into CASSVDSAGRVTEAFF.

CDR3 loop: CASSPTDNYNEQFF. CDR3 nucleotides: TGTGCCAGCAGTCCAACGGACAATTACAATGAGCAGTTCTTC. The V and J genes are TRBV5-4 and TRBJ2-1; tentatively, D is TRBD1 (5 bases). The CDR3 totals 14 residues. Trimming removed 5 bases from V and 4 bases from J, with 13 bases in between. Germline lookup yields CDR1 SGHNT and CDR2 YYREEE (reference sequence).

The chain carries TRBV7-6 and TRBJ2-7, with D possibly TRBD2 on 7 matching bases. V lost 0 bases, J lost 7 bases, and 22 bases lay in between. Germline CDR1 is SGHVS and CDR2 is FNYEAQ. The CDR3 is made up of 17 amino acids. The CDR3 nucleotides read TGTGCCAGCAGCTTAGCGCGGGACAAGGAGGGAGGGCCTGAGCAGTACTTC. Protein sequence: CASSLARDKEGGPEQYF.

The chain employs TRBV25-1 and TRBJ2-1; tentative D call: TRBD2 (6 bases). The CDR3 is 14 residues long. Trimming took 4 bases from V and 6 from J, leaving 13 bases between them. Germline V gene data show CDR1 as MGHDK and CDR2 as SYGVNS. As DNA, the CDR3 is TGTGCCAGCAGTGGCGGGGTAGATTTCAATGAGCAGTTCTTC. This translates into CASSGGVDFNEQFF.

The chain links TRBV10-2 to TRBJ2-3, with 12 bases lining up with TRBD2. The CDR3 has 15 amino acids. The germline CDR1 and CDR2 sequences are WSHSY and SAAADI. Trimming took 6 bases from V and 3 from J; bases not matched to a gene: 4. CDR3 region: CASRLAGGGTDTQYF. Here the CDR3 DNA reads TGCGCCAGCAGGCTAGCGGGGGGGGGAACAGATACGCAGTATTTT.

V and J are TRBV9 and TRBJ2-7; TRBD1 agrees at 7 bases. The germline CDR1 and CDR2 sequences are SGDLS and YYNGEE. V lost 5 bases to trimming and J lost 3 bases; unmatched junction nucleotides: 8. The CDR3 runs to 14 residues. The CDR3: CASSRQGLGYEQYF. The CDR3 DNA is TGTGCCAGCAGTCGACAGGGATTAGGCTACGAGCAGTACTTC.

This clone showed up just a few times. This sequence joins TRBV28 and TRBJ2-1, with D unclear. CDR3 size: 13 residues. The germline V and J ends were trimmed by 4 bases and 9 bases, with 13 bases remaining between them. CDR1 is MDHEN, CDR2 SYDVKM, per germline. Here the CDR3 DNA reads TGTGCCAGCAGTTCCGGGTGGAATAGTGAGCAGTTCTTC. Translation gives CASSSGWNSEQFF.

The J gene is TRBJ2-7, the V gene TRBV10-1; 13 bases align to TRBD2. This CDR3 has 18 residues. Germline V gives CDR1 WNHNN, CDR2 SYGVQD (reference sequence). With 3 bases clipped from V and 3 bases from J, the junction kept 11 bases outside the gene matches. The CDR3 DNA sequence: TGCGCCAGCAGTGAAGGACTAGCGGGAGAGGGGGGAATCTACGAGCAGTACTTC. Translating it yields CASSEGLAGEGGIYEQYF.

This clone was counted between two and nine times. The rearrangement links TRBV9 to TRBJ2-2, with D perhaps TRBD2 (6 bases). Germline V gene data show CDR1 as SGDLS and CDR2 as YYNGEE. Trimming pared 0 bases from V and 5 bases from J, leaving 11 bases between. This CDR3 region has 15 residues. CDR3 sequence: CASSVAGVGTGELFF. For the CDR3, the DNA is TGTGCCAGCAGCGTAGCGGGAGTGGGTACCGGGGAGCTGTTTTTT.

J is TRBJ2-7 and V is TRBV4-1, with no clear D. V was trimmed by 4 bases and J by 0 bases, leaving 13 bases between them. The CDR3 length is 15 residues. Germline-derived CDR1 and CDR2 are MGHRA and YSYEKL. The CDR3 spells CASSPSLASSYEQYF. The CDR3 DNA is TGCGCCAGCAGCCCCTCATTGGCCAGCTCCTACGAGCAGTACTTC.

Written as DNA, the CDR3 is TGTGCCAGCAGCCCACGGGCCCCGACTAGCGGGAGTTGGTATTTT. It is translated as CASSPRAPTSGSWYF. The chain employs TRBV6-5 and TRBJ2-3; 12 bases map to TRBD2. CDR3 length: 15 amino acids. Germline lookup yields CDR1 MNHEY and CDR2 SVGAGI. The ends lost 6 bases at V and 14 bases at J; junction bases unmatched: 15.

CDR3 nucleotide sequence: TGTGCCAGCAGCCCCATTTTGGGGGGTGAGCAGTTCTTC. This codes for CASSPILGGEQFF. V gene TRBV7-3 combines with J gene TRBJ2-1; D may be TRBD2 (6 bases). Germline loops: CDR1 SGHTA, CDR2 FQGTGA. The V end was cut by 5 bases, the J end by 9 bases, with 14 bases between. The CDR3 loop spans 13 amino acids. Filled out from reference TRBV7-3 and TRBJ2-1, the complete variable domain reads GAGVSQTPSNKVTEKGKYVELRCDPISGHTALYWYRQSLGQGPEFLIYFQGTGAADDSGLPNDRFFAVRPEGSVSTLKIQRTERGDSAVYLCASSPILGGEQFFGPGTRLTVL.

The CDR3 nucleotides read TGTGCCAGTGGAAAGTATCCAGGCTCTGGGGCCAACGTCCTGACTTTC. Its protein is CASGKYPGSGANVLTF. The chain recombines TRBV19 with TRBJ2-6, with D uncertain. This CDR3 spans 16 amino acids. Germline CDR1 and CDR2: LNHDA and SQIVND (reference sequence). Trimming shortened V by 8 bases and J by 0 bases, and 14 bases separated the two germline ends.

J is TRBJ2-7 and V is TRBV6-5; 9 positions match TRBD1. The V gene end was trimmed by 8 bases and the J gene end by 3 bases; junction bases not matched to a gene: 5. The CDR3 sequence is 13 residues long. Germline CDR1 is MNHEY and CDR2 is SVGAGI. For the CDR3, the DNA is TGTGCCAGCGGCCCGGGACAGGGCTACGAGCAGTACTTC. Translation gives CASGPGQGYEQYF.

This clone has a handful of counts. The rearrangement joins TRBV4-2 to TRBJ2-3; D is ambiguous. V dropped 3 bases and J dropped 0 bases, with 16 bases sitting between them. Germline V CDR1 and CDR2: LGHNA, YNFKEQ. The CDR3 has 17 amino acids. The DNA for the CDR3 is TGTGCCAGCAGCCACCTCAATCCCCAGCGAAGCACAGATACGCAGTATTTT. It translates to CASSHLNPQRSTDTQYF.

This clone was seen more than once but under ten times. The genes are TRBV30 and TRBJ2-3, with a tentative D call TRBD2 (6 bases). V gave up 3 bases and J gave up 6 bases, with 13 bases separating them. Germline V gives CDR1 GTSNPN, CDR2 SVGIG (reference sequence). CDR3 length: 13 amino acids. CDR3 sequence: CAWRVGGSDTQYF. Written as DNA, the CDR3 is TGTGCCTGGAGAGTCGGGGGATCCGATACGCAGTATTTT. Together with reference TRBV30 and TRBJ2-3, the CDR3 gives the full variable domain: SQTIHQWPATLVQPVGSPLSLECTVEGTSNPNLYWYRQAAGRGLQLLFYSVGIGQISSEVPQNLSASRPQDRQFILSSKKLLLSDSGFYLCAWRVGGSDTQYFGPGTRLTVL.

This sequence joins TRBV5-6 and TRBJ1-4, with 8 bases matching TRBD1. Germline CDR1 reads SGHDT; CDR2 reads YYEEEE. The CDR3 loop spans 15 amino acids. The V and J ends lost 6 bases and 5 bases, in that order; junction bases with no gene match: 9. The CDR3 sequence is CASTVWDRINEKLFF. The DNA of the CDR3 is TGTGCCAGCACCGTCTGGGACAGGATAAATGAAAAACTGTTTTTT.

This sequence joins TRBV5-1 and TRBJ2-6; D possibly corresponds to TRBD2 (5 bases). The CDR3 runs 16 residues. V shed 3 bases and J shed 2 bases, with 12 bases lying between them. CDR1 is SGHRS and CDR2 is YFSETQ in the germline V gene. DNA for the CDR3: TGCGCCAGCAGCTGGAGGTACAGTGCTGGGGCCAACGTCCTGACTTTC. Amino acids: CASSWRYSAGANVLTF.

The rearrangement joins TRBV30 to TRBJ1-1, with 7 positions matching TRBD1. CDR3 size: 16 residues. Germline assignment: CDR1 GTSNPN and CDR2 SVGIG (reference sequence). With 2 bases clipped from V and 1 base from J, the junction kept 10 bases outside the gene matches. The CDR3, as DNA: TGTGCCTGGAGTCGCCGACAGGGTAGCGGGAACACTGAAGCTTTCTTT. It is translated as CAWSRRQGSGNTEAFF.

This clone was found a few times. The chain has TRBV29-1 and TRBJ2-7; D may be TRBD1 (5 bases). In germline, CDR1 is SQVTM, CDR2 ANQGSEA. This CDR3 region has 11 residues. The CDR3 region has the DNA TGCAGTGCCAGGGTTCCCTACGAGCAGTACTTC. It codes for CSARVPYEQYF.

V and J are TRBV11-2 and TRBJ2-7, with 12 bases identical to TRBD1. V gave up 3 bases and J gave up 6 bases; unmatched junction bases: 6. The CDR3 length is 15 residues. Germline V gene data show CDR1 as SGHAT and CDR2 as FQNNGV. The CDR3 nucleotides read TGTGCCAGCAGCTTTGGGGGACAGGGGGCTTTCGAGCAGTACTTC. This encodes CASSFGGQGAFEQYF.

This clone was seen more than once but under ten times. The chain links TRBV11-2 to TRBJ2-6; weak D call: TRBD1 (6 bases). CDR3 length: 17 residues. V was trimmed by 5 bases and J by 0 bases, leaving 14 bases between them. Germline CDR1 reads SGHAT; CDR2 reads FQNNGV. The CDR3 spells CASSGDTIFSGANVLTF. In nucleotides, the CDR3 is TGTGCCAGCAGCGGGGACACCATATTCTCTGGGGCCAACGTCCTGACTTTC.

The V and J genes are TRBV11-2 and TRBJ2-7, with D possibly being TRBD2 (5 bases). Deletions cut 1 base from V and 2 bases from J, with 6 bases between. CDR1 SGHAT and CDR2 FQNNGV come from the germline V gene. The CDR3 runs to 13 residues. CDR3 coding DNA: TGTGCCAGCAGCTTAGGGAGGACCTACGAGCAGTACTTC. Encoded protein: CASSLGRTYEQYF. The entire variable domain, with the rest obtained from reference TRBV11-2 and TRBJ2-7, is as follows: EAGVAQSPRYKIIEKRQSVAFWCNPISGHATLYWYQQILGQGPKLLIQFQNNGVVDDSQLPKDRFSAERLKGVDSTLKIQPAKLEDSAVYLCASSLGRTYEQYFGPGTRLTVT.

Regarding this clone: The junction shows a germline mismatch at one end, possibly a read error. This chain uses TRBV7-3 with TRBJ2-2, with 7 nucleotides matching TRBD2. The V gene's germline CDR1 is SGHTA and CDR2 FQGTGA. There are 15 residues in the CDR3. The CDR3: CARSLGGSDTGELFF. In DNA, the CDR3 is TGTGCCAGAAGCTTAGGCGGGAGCGACACCGGGGAGCTGTTTTTT.

The V call is TRBV5-6, the J call TRBJ2-1; 8 bases agree with TRBD2. Trimming at V came to 1 base and at J to 2 bases, leaving 2 bases not matched to a gene. The CDR3 has 15 residues. The germline CDR1 and CDR2 sequences are SGHDT and YYEEEE. CDR3 nucleotides: TGTGCCAGCAGCTTGACGCGGGGGGCCTACAATGAGCAGTTCTTC. This sequence encodes CASSLTRGAYNEQFF.

This clone was observed a handful of times. The rearrangement joins TRBV19 to TRBJ1-5; 7 nucleotides agree with TRBD1. The CDR3 is 15 amino acids. Germline V lookup: CDR1 LNHDA, CDR2 SQIVND (reference sequence). The ends lost 4 bases at V and 4 bases at J; junction bases unmatched: 7. In DNA, the CDR3 is TGTGCCAGTAGTAGAGACAGGGAAGGGAATCAGCCCCAGCATTTT. Its translation is CASSRDREGNQPQHF. The full variable domain, in which reference TRBV19 and TRBJ1-5 provide the parts outside the CDR3, is DGGITQSPKYLFRKEGQNVTLSCEQNLNHDAMYWYRQDPGQGLRLIYYSQIVNDFQKGDIAEGYSVSREKKESFPLTVTSAQKNPTAFYLCASSRDREGNQPQHFGDGTRLSIL.

V and J are TRBV5-1 and TRBJ1-3; D gene unclear. CDR1 SGHRS and CDR2 YFSETQ come from the germline V gene. Trimming stripped 5 bases from V and 0 bases from J, with 9 bases between. The CDR3 length is 14 residues. The CDR3 nucleotides read TGCGCCAGCAGGGAGTCCGTCTCTGGAAACACCATATATTTT. Translation: CASRESVSGNTIYF.

Only a few counts were recorded for this clone. The chain carries TRBV18 and TRBJ2-7; the match to TRBD2 covers 7 bases. From germline, CDR1 is KGHSH and CDR2 LQKENI. The CDR3 extends over 11 amino acids. The junction had 5 bases not matched to a gene; V was cut back by 10 bases and J by 5 bases. The CDR3 DNA follows: TGTGCCACCACGGCGGGGGACGAGCAGTACTTC. This encodes CATTAGDEQYF.

The V and J genes are TRBV6-6 and TRBJ2-3; 9 bases are a match to TRBD1. Germline CDR1 and CDR2: MNHNY and SVGAGI (reference sequence). The CDR3 covers 13 residues. The J segment lost 1 base and the V segment lost 8 bases, leaving 1 base of the junction unmatched. This chain's CDR3 is CASRDRGTDTQYF. The DNA of the CDR3 is TGTGCCAGCCGGGACAGGGGCACAGATACGCAGTATTTT.